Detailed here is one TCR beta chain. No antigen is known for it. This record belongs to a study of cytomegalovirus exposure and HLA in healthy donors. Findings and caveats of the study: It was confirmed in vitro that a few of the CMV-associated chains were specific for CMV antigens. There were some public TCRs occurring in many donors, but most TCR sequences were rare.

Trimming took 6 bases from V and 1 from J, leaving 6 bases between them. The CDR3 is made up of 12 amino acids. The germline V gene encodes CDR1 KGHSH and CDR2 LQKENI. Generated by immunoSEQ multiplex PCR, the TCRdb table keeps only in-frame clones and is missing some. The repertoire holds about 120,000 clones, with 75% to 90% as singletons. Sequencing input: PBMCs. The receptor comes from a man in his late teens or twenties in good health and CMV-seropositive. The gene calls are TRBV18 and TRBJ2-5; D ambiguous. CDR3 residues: CASSPVQETQYF. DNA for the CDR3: TGTGCCAGCTCTCCCGTCCAAGAGACCCAGTACTTC.